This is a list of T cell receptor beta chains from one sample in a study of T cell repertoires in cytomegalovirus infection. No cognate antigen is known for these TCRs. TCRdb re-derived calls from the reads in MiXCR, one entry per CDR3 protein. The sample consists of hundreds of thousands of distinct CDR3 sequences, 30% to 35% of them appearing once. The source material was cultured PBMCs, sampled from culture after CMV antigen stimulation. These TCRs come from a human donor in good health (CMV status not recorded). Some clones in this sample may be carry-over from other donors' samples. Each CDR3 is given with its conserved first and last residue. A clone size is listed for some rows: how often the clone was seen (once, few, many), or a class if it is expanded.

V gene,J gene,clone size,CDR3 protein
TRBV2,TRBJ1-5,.,CASSEQGAISQPQHF
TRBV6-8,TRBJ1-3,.,CASKGTAVSGNTIYF
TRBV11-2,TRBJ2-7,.,CASSLGRGGGHFEQYF
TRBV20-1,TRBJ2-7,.,CSARDPRTSGLYEQYF
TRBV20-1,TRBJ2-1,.,CSAYPGLAPLDEQFF
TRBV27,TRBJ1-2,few,CASSLGRGLGYGYTF
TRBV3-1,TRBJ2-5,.,CASSQGGLAEETQYF
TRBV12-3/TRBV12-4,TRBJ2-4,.,CASSPTGKLAKNIQYF
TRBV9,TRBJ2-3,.,CASSRPRGGVSTDTQYF
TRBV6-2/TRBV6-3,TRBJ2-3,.,CASSYFSPDTQYF
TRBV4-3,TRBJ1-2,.,CASSQETDGNYGYTF
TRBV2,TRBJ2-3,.,CASNPWGSTDTQYF
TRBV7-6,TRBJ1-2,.,CASSPGTTQGGYTF
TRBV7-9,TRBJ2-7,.,CASSLVAGVGYEQYF